These T cell receptor beta chains were read from a single sample in a study of shared clonotypes between healthy human individuals. Using immunoSEQ multiplex PCR, the repertoire was profiled, and TCRdb retains in-frame clones only, with some absent. The sample has 740,000 or so clones; 60% to 75% are singletons. The sample was memory CD4+ T cells sorted from blood. The receptor source for this set is a woman in her 30s in good health. CDR3s include the opening cysteine and the closing phenylalanine or tryptophan. The D gene is left open where the match is weak. Size is omitted from some rows. Given values are once, few, many or a class for expanded clones.

clone_size	d_call	v_call	j_call	cdr3_aa	cdr3_nt
.	.	TRBV19	TRBJ1-1	CASSLQENTEAFF	TGTGCCAGTAGCCTACAAGAGAACACTGAAGCTTTCTTT
once	TRBD2	TRBV28	TRBJ2-1	CASSPGLATNEQFF	TGTGCCAGCAGCCCGGGACTAGCGACCAATGAGCAGTTCTTC
.	TRBD2	TRBV5-4	TRBJ2-2	CASSLGGTSGSSGELFF	TGTGCCAGCAGCCTAGGAGGGACTAGCGGGAGTTCCGGGGAGCTGTTTTTT
.	TRBD1	TRBV19	TRBJ2-7	CASSGPKQGAYEQYF	TGTGCCAGTAGTGGACCGAAACAGGGGGCTTACGAGCAGTACTTC
.	TRBD2	TRBV18	TRBJ2-1	CASSPPGTSGSAQFF	TGTGCCAGCTCACCACCAGGGACTAGCGGGAGCGCGCAGTTCTTC
once	.	TRBV28	TRBJ1-2	CASETLGGYGYGYTF	TGTGCCAGCGAAACCTTGGGTGGTTATGGCTATGGCTACACCTTC
.	.	TRBV11-2	TRBJ2-5	CASSFGVQETQYF	TGTGCCAGCAGCTTTGGGGTGCAAGAGACCCAGTACTTC
.	TRBD1	TRBV28	TRBJ1-5	CASSFGRVSRTGGSNQPQHF	TGTGCCAGCAGTTTTGGGCGGGTGTCCCGGACAGGGGGTAGCAATCAGCCCCAGCATTTT
.	.	TRBV28	TRBJ1-1	CASSFQQDTEAFF	TGTGCCAGCAGTTTCCAGCAGGACACTGAAGCTTTCTTT
few	.	TRBV2	TRBJ2-7	CASSKRERGEQYF	TGTGCCAGCTCCAAAAGGGAGCGAGGCGAGCAGTACTTC
.	TRBD2	TRBV9	TRBJ2-1	CASSALAGIYNEQFF	TGTGCCAGCAGCGCCTTAGCGGGAATCTACAATGAGCAGTTCTTC
.	TRBD2	TRBV13	TRBJ2-3	CASSLSPGLAGGTDTQYF	TGTGCCAGCAGCTTATCTCCGGGACTAGCGGGGGGCACAGATACGCAGTATTTT
.	TRBD2	TRBV5-1	TRBJ2-1	CASSLATSGETNEQFF	TGCGCCAGCAGCTTGGCCACTAGCGGGGAAACCAATGAGCAGTTCTTC
.	.	TRBV7-3	TRBJ2-5	CASSLTGNDKTQYF	TGTGCCAGCAGCTTAACGGGGAACGATAAGACCCAGTACTTC
once	TRBD1	TRBV28	TRBJ2-3	CASSLVDRGTDTQYF	TGTGCCAGCAGTTTAGTGGACAGGGGGACAGATACGCAGTATTTT
.	.	TRBV5-6	TRBJ2-7	CASSLRGYEQYF	TGTGCCAGCAGCTTAAGGGGGTACGAGCAGTACTTC